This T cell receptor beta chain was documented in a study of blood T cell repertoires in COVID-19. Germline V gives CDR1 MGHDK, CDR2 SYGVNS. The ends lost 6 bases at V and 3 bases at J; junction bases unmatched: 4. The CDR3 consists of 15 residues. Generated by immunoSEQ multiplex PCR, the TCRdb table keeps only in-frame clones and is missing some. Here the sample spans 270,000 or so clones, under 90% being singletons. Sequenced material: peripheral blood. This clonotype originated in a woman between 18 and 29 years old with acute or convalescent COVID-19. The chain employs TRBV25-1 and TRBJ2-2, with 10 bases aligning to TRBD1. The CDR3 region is CASRSGTGDTGELFF. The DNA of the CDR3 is TGTGCCAGCAGATCCGGGACAGGGGACACCGGGGAGCTGTTTTTT.